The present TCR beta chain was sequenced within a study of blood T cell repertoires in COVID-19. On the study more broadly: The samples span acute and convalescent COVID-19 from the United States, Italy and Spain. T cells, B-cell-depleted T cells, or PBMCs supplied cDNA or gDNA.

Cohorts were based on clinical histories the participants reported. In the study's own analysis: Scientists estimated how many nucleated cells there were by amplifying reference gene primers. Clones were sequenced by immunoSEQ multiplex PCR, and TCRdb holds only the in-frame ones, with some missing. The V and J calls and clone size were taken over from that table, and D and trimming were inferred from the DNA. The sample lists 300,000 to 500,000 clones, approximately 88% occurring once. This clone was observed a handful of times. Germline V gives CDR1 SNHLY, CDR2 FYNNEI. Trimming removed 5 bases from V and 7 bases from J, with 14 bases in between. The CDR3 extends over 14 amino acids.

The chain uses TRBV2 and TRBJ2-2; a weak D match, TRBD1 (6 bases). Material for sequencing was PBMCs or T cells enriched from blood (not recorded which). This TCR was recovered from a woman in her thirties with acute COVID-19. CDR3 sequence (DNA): TGTGCCAGCAGTCGCAGGGGATTAGGCGGGGAGCTGTTTTTT. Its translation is CASSRRGLGGELFF.